The 18 T cell receptor beta chains presented below share a single source sample, sequenced in a study of blood T cell repertoires in COVID-19. Using immunoSEQ multiplex PCR, the repertoire was profiled, and TCRdb retains in-frame clones only, with some absent. There are fewer than 120,000 clones in the sample; about three quarters occur only once, and approximately 16% lies in the top ten. Sequencing input: peripheral blood. Receptor source: an elderly woman with active or convalescent COVID-19.

The CDR3 is CATSRDAGVSNEQFF. The CDR3 region has the DNA TGTGCCACCAGCAGAGACGCGGGAGTTAGTAATGAGCAGTTCTTC. The chain combines TRBV15 with TRBJ2-1; 7 nucleotides align to TRBD2. The CDR3 is made up of 15 amino acids. V lost 0 bases to trimming and J lost 7 bases; unmatched junction nucleotides: 6. Germline-derived CDR1 and CDR2 are LNHNV and YYDKDF (reference sequence).

The V gene is TRBV6-5, the J gene TRBJ2-2; D is perhaps TRBD2 (5 bases). The V end was cut by 7 bases, the J end by 5 bases, with 17 bases between. The germline CDR1 and CDR2 sequences are MNHEY and SVGAGI. The CDR3 extends over 15 amino acids. This CDR3 reads CASNEGRSRTGELFF. For the CDR3, the DNA is TGTGCCAGCAACGAGGGCCGGTCGAGGACCGGGGAGCTGTTTTTT.

V usage is TRBV13 and J usage is TRBJ2-2, with TRBD2 matching over 7 bases. Looked up from germline, CDR1 is PRHDT and CDR2 is FYEKMQ (reference sequence). V gave up 8 bases and J gave up 1 base; unmatched junction bases: 4. This CDR3 region has 14 residues. Here the CDR3 reads CASRDYQNTGELFF. The CDR3 bases are TGTGCCAGCCGGGACTATCAGAACACCGGGGAGCTGTTTTTT.

This clone was counted between two and nine times. This chain links TRBV5-5 with TRBJ2-5; the D is unclear. The germline V gene has CDR1 SGHKS and CDR2 YYEKEE (reference sequence). The CDR3 runs to 14 residues. The V gene lost 0 bases and the J gene lost 0 bases, with 6 bases spanning the gap. This CDR3 is CASSLVANQETQYF. The CDR3 DNA reads TGTGCCAGCAGCTTGGTGGCAAACCAAGAGACCCAGTACTTC.

This chain connects TRBV7-9 to TRBJ1-5; D is undetermined. Per the germline V gene, CDR1 is SEHNR and CDR2 is FQNEAQ (reference sequence). With 2 bases removed from V and 4 bases from J, the gap between germline ends came to 9 bases. This CDR3 is 14 amino acids long. Here the CDR3 DNA reads TGTGCCAGCAGCTTATTTCCAGGAAATCAGCCCCAGCATTTT. Translating gives CASSLFPGNQPQHF. The variable domain in full, with the rest retrieved from reference TRBV7-9 and TRBJ1-5, is DTGVSQNPRHKITKRGQNVTFRCDPISEHNRLYWYRQTLGQGPEFLTYFQNEAQLEKSRLLSDRFSAERPKGSFSTLEIQRTEQGDSAMYLCASSLFPGNQPQHFGDGTRLSIL.

This clone was seen only once. The V call is TRBV28, the J call TRBJ2-5; no firm D call. The germline V and J ends were trimmed by 2 bases and 2 bases, with 3 bases remaining between them. The CDR3 length is 12 residues. Germline assignment: CDR1 MDHEN and CDR2 SYDVKM. The CDR3 is CASSLLQETQYF. DNA for the CDR3: TGTGCCAGCAGTTTACTGCAAGAGACCCAGTACTTC.

The chain combines TRBV10-3 with TRBJ2-3, with D possibly being TRBD1 (5 bases). Germline values: CDR1 ENHRY, CDR2 SYGVKD. V was trimmed by 6 bases and J by 4 bases, leaving 17 bases between them. The CDR3 has 15 residues. The CDR3 DNA reads TGTGCCATCAGACAGGCCCGCGAGGTTTCAGATACGCAGTATTTT. Amino acids: CAIRQAREVSDTQYF.

V and J are TRBV3-1 (or the pseudogene TRBV3-2) and TRBJ2-3; no clear D gene. Trimming took 4 bases from V and 3 from J, leaving 20 bases between them. Per germline, CDR1 LGHDT and CDR2 YNNKEL (reference sequence). The CDR3 loop spans 17 amino acids. This CDR3 reads CASSRRLISPQTDTQYF. CDR3 coding DNA: TGTGCCAGCAGCCGCAGACTGATTTCCCCCCAAACAGATACGCAGTATTTT.

The rearrangement joins TRBV28 to TRBJ1-3; D uncertain. Germline CDR1 and CDR2: MDHEN and SYDVKM. Trimming stripped 3 bases from V and 5 bases from J, with 8 bases between. The CDR3 consists of 13 residues. The CDR3 nucleotides are TGTGCCAGCAGTTTGGCGGGCAGAAACACCATATATTTT. The encoded protein is CASSLAGRNTIYF.

The chain links TRBV27 to TRBJ2-3; 9 nucleotides line up with TRBD2. Germline V gene sequence: CDR1 MNHEY, CDR2 SMNVEV (reference sequence). CDR3 length: 17 residues. J gave up 2 bases and V 2 bases, and 8 bases lay outside the gene matches. CDR3 region: CASSLRLAGTLTDTQYF. DNA for the CDR3: TGTGCCAGCAGTTTAAGGCTAGCGGGGACCCTCACAGATACGCAGTATTTT.

The chain links TRBV6-5 to TRBJ1-3; 10 bases map to TRBD1. The trim removed 0 bases at V and 2 bases at J, leaving 1 base unmatched. Germline loops: CDR1 MNHEY, CDR2 SVGAGI. This CDR3 region has 16 residues. The CDR3 is CASSYSGTGAGNTIYF. In DNA form, the CDR3 reads TGTGCCAGCAGTTACTCAGGGACAGGGGCTGGAAACACCATATATTTT.

The gene calls are TRBV19 and TRBJ2-6; TRBD2 might be the D (6 bases). This CDR3 has 15 amino acids. Deletions cut 3 bases from V and 1 base from J, with 7 bases between. Germline CDR1 LNHDA, CDR2 SQIVND (reference sequence). CDR3 loop: CASSIGGSGANVLTF. CDR3 DNA: TGTGCCAGTAGTATCGGGGGATCTGGGGCCAACGTCCTGACTTTC.

CDR3 residues: CASSLRIRENEQFF. CDR3 nucleotide sequence: TGTGCCAGCAGCTTGCGGATCCGGGAAAATGAGCAGTTCTTC. This chain connects TRBV11-2 to TRBJ2-1, with TRBD2 as a possible D gene (5 bases). Germline CDR1 is SGHAT and CDR2 is FQNNGV. With 3 bases removed from V and 7 bases from J, the gap between germline ends came to 13 bases. The CDR3 has 14 residues.

J is TRBJ2-2 and V is TRBV6-2 or TRBV6-3, with 7 bases that match TRBD2. The CDR3 is made up of 17 amino acids. The V gene's germline CDR1 is MNHEY and CDR2 SVGEGT. Trimming took 2 bases from V and 2 from J; bases not matched to a gene: 8. The CDR3 DNA reads as TGTGCCAGCAGTTACCGACGGACTAGTCAAAACACCGGGGAGCTGTTTTTT. This sequence encodes CASSYRRTSQNTGELFF.

This clone was observed a few times. This chain links TRBV5-4 with TRBJ1-1, with no clear D. With 4 bases removed from V and 0 bases from J, the gap between germline ends came to 10 bases. Germline V CDR1 and CDR2: SGHNT, YYREEE (reference sequence). The CDR3 runs to 14 residues. CDR3 protein: CASSRGIMNTEAFF. As DNA, the CDR3 is TGTGCCAGCAGCCGAGGGATCATGAACACTGAAGCTTTCTTT.

This clone was counted a single time. The rearrangement uses TRBV2 and TRBJ1-2; TRBD1 matches 7 bases. This CDR3 spans 12 amino acids. Germline CDR1 is SNHLY and CDR2 is FYNNEI. The J segment lost 4 bases and the V segment lost 10 bases, leaving 6 bases of the junction unmatched. The CDR3 DNA follows: TGTGCCATATCGCGACAGGGCTATGGCTACACCTTC. This translates into CAISRQGYGYTF.

This rearrangement joins TRBV23-1 to TRBJ2-1; 11 bases match TRBD2. TRBV23-1 counts as an open reading frame of uncertain function. J gave up 8 bases and V 0 bases, and 6 bases lay outside the gene matches. The CDR3 is made up of 16 amino acids. CDR3 DNA sequence: TGCGCCAGCAGTCAATCGCGACTAGCGGGAATCGATGAGCAGTTCTTC. It translates to CASSQSRLAGIDEQFF.

This clone was observed a few times. V gene TRBV3-1 (or the pseudogene TRBV3-2) combines with J gene TRBJ2-1; 10 nucleotides align to TRBD2. With 4 bases clipped from V and 0 bases from J, the junction kept 3 bases outside the gene matches. Germline V gene data show CDR1 as LGHDT and CDR2 as YNNKEL (reference sequence). CDR3 length: 16 amino acids. In DNA, the CDR3 is TGTGCCAGCAGCCCCGGACTAGCGGCCTCCTACAATGAGCAGTTCTTC. It is translated as CASSPGLAASYNEQFF.